This T cell receptor beta chain emerged from a study of regulatory T cells in long-lasting Graves disease. Study outcomes and limitations: Persistent Graves' patients showed less TCR diversity than newly diagnosed patients showed. Persistent disease was associated with favored TRBV28 usage and with favored use of TRBJ1-2 and TRBJ2-5.

Per germline, CDR1 SGHAT and CDR2 FQDESV (reference sequence). The CDR3 length is 15 residues. V gave up 2 bases and J gave up 5 bases; unmatched junction bases: 5. With iRepertoire HTBI primers and Arm-PCR of CDR3 regions, TCR beta libraries were built. Each CDR3 protein gets one entry after TCRdb re-called the multiplex PCR reads with MiXCR. The sample consists of under 500,000 distinct CDR3 sequences, about 15% of them appearing once. Regarding time point: newly diagnosed GD, antithyroid drugs for less than 3 months. TCR sequences were obtained from RNA taken from PBMCs. Points on this clonotype: The antigen is undetermined.

These data were also filed under a second study, of T cells in Graves' hyperthyroidism and ophthalmopathy.

This receptor was obtained from a woman aged 25 to 39 with Graves disease. V usage is TRBV11-1 and J usage is TRBJ2-1; 8 positions agree with TRBD2. Sample: peripheral blood mononuclear cells (PBMCs), taken at new diagnosis, from a patient treated with antithyroid drugs. In DNA, the CDR3 is TGTGCCAGCAGCTTACGGCGGGAGGAGAACAATGAGCAGTTCTTC. Protein product: CASSLRREENNEQFF.